The source of this TCR beta chain is a study of blood T cells in healthy people across ages. The CDR3 consists of 11 residues. The V end lost 5 bases, the J end lost 3 bases, and 6 bases lay between the germline ends. From germline, CDR1 is SGHDT and CDR2 YYEEEE. With a J-beta primer mix and a sample-barcoded 5' primer, a second PCR ran 7 to 11 cycles. TCRdb ran MiXCR on the 5' RACE reads and lists one entry per CDR3 protein. The table has 1.5 million to 2 million distinct CDR3 sequences, 28% seen once. Findings and caveats of the study: Estimates of diversity drawn from one million T cells were considered underestimates. Unsorted PBMCs blocked a conclusive comparison of naive and antigen-experienced cells.

This clonotype was detected many times. Its antigen is not known. Sequenced sample: blood. The receptor's source is a woman in her thirties in good health. This sequence joins TRBV5-6 and TRBJ2-7; D uncertain. Here the CDR3 DNA reads TGTGCCAGCAGTACACTCTACGAGCAGTACTTC. Translating gives CASSTLYEQYF. Based on the CDR3 plus reference TRBV5-6 and TRBJ2-7, the full variable domain is DAGVTQSPTHLIKTRGQQVTLRCSPKSGHDTVSWYQQALGQGPQFIFQYYEEEERQRGNFPDRFSGHQFPNYSSELNVNALLLGDSALYLCASSTLYEQYFGPGTRLTVT.